A single sample gave rise to the 18 T cell receptor beta chains below, sequenced in a study of T-cell memory formation after mild COVID-19. MiXCR was run by TCRdb on the 5' RACE reads, yielding one entry per CDR3 protein. This repertoire shows 150,000 to 200,000 distinct CDR3 sequences, roughly 23% found once; its top ten account for under 30%. The specimen sequenced was PBMCs or a T cell subset sorted from them (not recorded which). These receptors all stem from an adult woman who had mild COVID-19 (a few samples of this study predate the infection). Cell type and time point are not known.

CDR3 DNA sequence: TGTGCCACCAGGGAAAAGGGTTCGGATACGCAGTATTTT. This encodes CATREKGSDTQYF. V is TRBV15 and J is TRBJ2-3; D is unclear. This CDR3 is built from 13 residues. Germline lookup yields CDR1 LNHNV and CDR2 YYDKDF (reference sequence). V was trimmed by 6 bases and J by 6 bases, leaving 13 bases between them.

The table lists this clonotype with a few counts. The rearrangement uses TRBV12-3 or TRBV12-4 and TRBJ2-1; weak D call: TRBD1 (5 bases). V lost 5 bases and J lost 4, with 12 bases in between. There are 14 residues in the CDR3. DNA for the CDR3: TGTGCCAGCAGTACCGCAGGGATATACAATGAGCAGTTCTTC. Its protein product is CASSTAGIYNEQFF.

This clonotype is labeled as medium-sized. This chain joins TRBV6-2 or TRBV6-3 and TRBJ1-5, with D possibly being TRBD1 (6 bases). With 6 bases removed from V and 4 bases from J, the gap between germline ends came to 16 bases. The CDR3 extends over 15 amino acids. Germline CDR1 MNHEY, CDR2 SVGEGT. This CDR3 reads CASSPGVADNQPQHF. Here the CDR3 DNA reads TGTGCCAGCAGCCCAGGGGTCGCAGATAATCAGCCCCAGCATTTT.

The chain couples TRBV2 to TRBJ2-7; D unresolved. V was shortened by 2 bases and J by 7 bases, with 9 bases between the two germline ends. The CDR3 is 12 residues long. CDR1 and CDR2 from the germline V gene are SNHLY and FYNNEI. The CDR3 protein is CASSEIFQEQYF. DNA of the CDR3: TGTGCCAGCAGTGAAATTTTCCAAGAGCAGTACTTC.

This rearrangement joins TRBV5-1 to TRBJ2-2; 9 nucleotides align to TRBD1. This CDR3 spans 17 amino acids. CDR1 is SGHRS and CDR2 is YFSETQ in the germline V gene. The V segment lost 2 bases and the J segment 4 bases; nucleotides outside the gene matches: 9. This CDR3 is CASSFHFWDRATGELFF. The CDR3 nucleotides read TGCGCCAGCAGCTTCCATTTTTGGGACAGGGCCACCGGGGAGCTGTTTTTT. Filled out from reference TRBV5-1 and TRBJ2-2, the complete variable domain reads KAGVTQTPRYLIKTRGQQVTLSCSPISGHRSVSWYQQTPGQGLQFLFEYFSETQRNKGNFPGRFSGRQFSNSRSEMNVSTLELGDSALYLCASSFHFWDRATGELFFGEGSRLTVL.

Only a few counts were recorded for this clonotype. V is TRBV20-1 and J is TRBJ2-3, with 7 nucleotides matching TRBD2. There are 15 residues in the CDR3. V shed 4 bases and J 2 bases; nucleotides not matched to a gene: 9. The germline gives CDR1 DFQATT, CDR2 SNEGSKA (reference sequence). For the CDR3, the DNA is TGCAGTGCTACCGTTAGCGGGCAGGTCACAGATACGCAGTATTTT. This translates into CSATVSGQVTDTQYF.

V is TRBV15 and J is TRBJ2-5; 10 bases agree with TRBD2. CDR1 is LNHNV and CDR2 is YYDKDF in the germline V gene (reference sequence). The CDR3 is 13 amino acids. The ends lost 8 bases at V and 6 bases at J; junction bases unmatched: 6. CDR3 loop: CATGPSGSKTQYF. The CDR3 DNA is TGTGCCACCGGGCCTAGCGGGAGCAAGACCCAGTACTTC.

This clonotype was picked up a small number of times. This chain joins TRBV4-1 and TRBJ1-6; tentative D call: TRBD1 (6 bases). Trimming left V 5 bases short and J 8 bases short, with 22 bases between. Per germline, CDR1 MGHRA and CDR2 YSYEKL. This CDR3 spans 17 amino acids. The CDR3 DNA is TGCGCCAGCAGCGACCCGTCAGGGGTTAAAGGGGATTCACCCCTCCACTTT. This gives the protein CASSDPSGVKGDSPLHF.

This clonotype was seen only a few times. The CDR3 coding sequence is TGTGCCAGCAGCTCTTTGGCAGCACAAGAGACCCAGTACTTC. Translated, it gives CASSSLAAQETQYF. The rearrangement uses TRBV7-9 and TRBJ2-5, with no clear D. V dropped 4 bases and J dropped 2 bases, with 11 bases sitting between them. The CDR3 has 14 amino acids. Looked up from germline, CDR1 is SEHNR and CDR2 is FQNEAQ (reference sequence).

Only a few counts were recorded for this clonotype. V usage is TRBV2 and J usage is TRBJ2-1; D ambiguous. The length of the CDR3 is 12 residues. Germline CDR1 SNHLY, CDR2 FYNNEI. V shed 7 bases and J shed 9 bases, with 13 bases lying between them. For the CDR3, the DNA is TGTGCCAGCACCCCCTATCCCGGTGAGCAGTTCTTC. It is translated as CASTPYPGEQFF.

This clonotype was counted a few times. V gene TRBV29-1 combines with J gene TRBJ2-1; TRBD2 is a possible D gene (6 bases). Per the germline V gene, CDR1 is SQVTM and CDR2 is ANQGSEA. The CDR3 is 11 amino acids. V lost 6 bases to trimming and J lost 9 bases, with 12 bases between them. The CDR3 DNA follows: TGCAGCGTCCAGGAGGGGACTGAGCAGTTCTTC. Its translation is CSVQEGTEQFF.

This clonotype was recorded a few times. V usage is TRBV12-3 or TRBV12-4 and J usage is TRBJ2-3; the match to TRBD2 covers 9 bases. There are 15 residues in the CDR3. The V segment lost 5 bases and the J segment 3 bases; nucleotides outside the gene matches: 6. The DNA of the CDR3 is TGTGCCAGCAGTGGCAGCGGGGGGCCGACAGATACGCAGTATTTT. Translating it yields CASSGSGGPTDTQYF.

This chain uses TRBV19 with TRBJ2-1, with D uncertain. The CDR3 sequence is 13 residues long. Germline lookup yields CDR1 LNHDA and CDR2 SQIVND (reference sequence). With 3 bases removed from V and 5 bases from J, the gap between germline ends came to 8 bases. CDR3 coding DNA: TGTGCCAGTAGTATGGGCCTTGACAATGAGCAGTTCTTC. It specifies CASSMGLDNEQFF.

The J gene is TRBJ2-3, the V gene TRBV7-9, with D possibly matching TRBD2 (6 bases). The CDR3 covers 15 residues. V was clipped by 5 bases and J by 3 bases, with 15 bases between them. CDR1 is SEHNR, CDR2 FQNEAQ, per germline (reference sequence). CDR3 residues: CASSPLNSGTDTQYF. The CDR3 DNA sequence: TGTGCCAGCAGCCCCCTAAATAGCGGTACAGATACGCAGTATTTT.

This clonotype was seen a few times. The chain recombines TRBV5-1 with TRBJ2-1; no reliable D call. The CDR3 sequence is 12 residues long. V dropped 0 bases and J dropped 9 bases, with 7 bases sitting between them. Germline V gives CDR1 SGHRS, CDR2 YFSETQ. This CDR3 reads CASSLDVGEQFF. The CDR3 DNA sequence: TGCGCCAGCAGCTTGGATGTGGGTGAGCAGTTCTTC.

The V call is TRBV4-1, the J call TRBJ2-5, with a weak D call TRBD2 (5 bases). V was shortened by 1 base and J by 1 base, with 13 bases between the two germline ends. This CDR3 has 16 residues. In germline, CDR1 is MGHRA, CDR2 YSYEKL. The CDR3 DNA reads TGCGCCAGCAGCCAAGGTGAGGGAACTTTCCAAGAGACCCAGTACTTC. It is translated as CASSQGEGTFQETQYF.

This clonotype was seen only a few times. The chain couples TRBV9 to TRBJ1-2; no definite D call. This CDR3 spans 13 amino acids. Trimming took 2 bases from V and 8 from J, leaving 13 bases between them. Germline loops: CDR1 SGDLS, CDR2 YYNGEE. The CDR3 DNA reads as TGTGCCAGCAGCGTGCCGGGCCTTCGAGGCTACACCTTC. It is translated as CASSVPGLRGYTF.

The sample holds one count of this clonotype. J is TRBJ2-7 and V is TRBV7-8, with D perhaps matching TRBD1 or TRBD2 (5 bases each). Germline assignment: CDR1 SGHVS and CDR2 FQNEAQ. CDR3 size: 16 residues. V was cut by 4 bases and J by 0 bases, with 16 bases left in between. CDR3 nucleotides: TGTGCCAGCAGCTCCCGACTTCCAGGGAGCTCCTACGAGCAGTACTTC. As protein: CASSSRLPGSSYEQYF.